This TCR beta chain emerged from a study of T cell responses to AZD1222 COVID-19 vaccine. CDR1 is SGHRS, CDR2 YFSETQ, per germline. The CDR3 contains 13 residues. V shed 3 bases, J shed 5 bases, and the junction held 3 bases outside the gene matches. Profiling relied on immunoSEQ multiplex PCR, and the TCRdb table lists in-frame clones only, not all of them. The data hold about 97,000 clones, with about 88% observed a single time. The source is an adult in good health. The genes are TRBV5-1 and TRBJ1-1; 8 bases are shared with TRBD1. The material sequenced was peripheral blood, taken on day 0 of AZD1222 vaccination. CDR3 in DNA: TGCGCCAGCAGCTCAACAGGGGGTACTGAAGCTTTCTTT. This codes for CASSSTGGTEAFF.